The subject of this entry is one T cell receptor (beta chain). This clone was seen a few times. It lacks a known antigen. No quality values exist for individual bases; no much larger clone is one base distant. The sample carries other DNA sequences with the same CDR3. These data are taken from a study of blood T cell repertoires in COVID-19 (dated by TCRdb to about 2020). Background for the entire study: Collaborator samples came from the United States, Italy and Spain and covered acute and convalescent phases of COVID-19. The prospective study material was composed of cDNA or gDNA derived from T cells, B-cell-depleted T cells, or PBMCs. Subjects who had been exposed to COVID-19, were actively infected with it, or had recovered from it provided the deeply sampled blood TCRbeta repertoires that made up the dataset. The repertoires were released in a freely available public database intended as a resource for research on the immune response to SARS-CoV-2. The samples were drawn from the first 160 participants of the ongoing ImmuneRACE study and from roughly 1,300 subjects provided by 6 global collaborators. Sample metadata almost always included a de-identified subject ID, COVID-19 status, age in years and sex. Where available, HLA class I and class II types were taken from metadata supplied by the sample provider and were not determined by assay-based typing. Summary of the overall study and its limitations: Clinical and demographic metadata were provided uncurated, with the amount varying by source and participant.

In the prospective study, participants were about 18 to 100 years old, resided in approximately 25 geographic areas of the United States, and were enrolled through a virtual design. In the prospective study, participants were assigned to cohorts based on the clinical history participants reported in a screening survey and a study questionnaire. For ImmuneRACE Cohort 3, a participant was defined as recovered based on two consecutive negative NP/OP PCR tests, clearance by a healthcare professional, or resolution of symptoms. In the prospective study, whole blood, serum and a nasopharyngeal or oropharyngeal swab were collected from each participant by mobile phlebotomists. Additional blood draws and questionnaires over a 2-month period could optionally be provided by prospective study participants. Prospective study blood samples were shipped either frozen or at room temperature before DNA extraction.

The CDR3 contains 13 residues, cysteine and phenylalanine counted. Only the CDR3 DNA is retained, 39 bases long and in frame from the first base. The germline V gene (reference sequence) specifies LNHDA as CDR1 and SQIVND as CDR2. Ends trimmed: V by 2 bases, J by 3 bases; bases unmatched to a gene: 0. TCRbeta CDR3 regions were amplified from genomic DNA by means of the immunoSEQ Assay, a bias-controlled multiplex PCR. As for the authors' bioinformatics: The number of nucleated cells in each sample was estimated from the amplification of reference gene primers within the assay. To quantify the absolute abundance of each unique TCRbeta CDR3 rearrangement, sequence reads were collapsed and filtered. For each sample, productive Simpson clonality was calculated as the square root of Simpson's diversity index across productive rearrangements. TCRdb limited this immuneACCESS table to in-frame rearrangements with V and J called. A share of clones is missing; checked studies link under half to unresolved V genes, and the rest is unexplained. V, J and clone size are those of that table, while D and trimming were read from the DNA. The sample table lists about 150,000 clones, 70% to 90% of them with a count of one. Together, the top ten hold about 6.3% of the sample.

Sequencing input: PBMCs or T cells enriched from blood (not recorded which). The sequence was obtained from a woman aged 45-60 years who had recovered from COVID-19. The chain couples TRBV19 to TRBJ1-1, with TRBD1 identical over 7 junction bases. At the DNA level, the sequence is TGTGCCAGTAGTATACAGGGGGACACTGAAGCTTTCTTT. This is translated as CASSIQGDTEAFF.